This T cell receptor (beta chain) was sequenced in a study of blood T cell repertoires in COVID-19. Study-wide context: Acute and convalescent COVID-19 samples came from the United States, Italy and Spain.

Clones were read by immunoSEQ multiplex PCR, and TCRdb kept only the in-frame ones, dropping some. The sample holds some 460,000 clones, around 87% seen once. V lost 5 bases and J lost 7; bases outside the gene matches: 11. The CDR3 consists of 16 residues. Germline CDR1 and CDR2: SGHDN and FVKESK. Specimen: PBMCs or T cells enriched from blood (not recorded which). V usage is TRBV14 and J usage is TRBJ1-6; 7 positions agree with TRBD1. This clonotype was sampled from a woman aged 18 to 35 who had recovered from COVID-19. In nucleotides, the CDR3 is TGTGCCAGCAGCTTGCCGAGGGGGCTGAGGAATTCACCCCTCCACTTT. Encoded protein: CASSLPRGLRNSPLHF.